The 28 T cell receptor beta chains presented below share a single source sample, sequenced in a study of CD8+ T cells in alopecia areata. Extracted from the samples, RNA was reverse transcribed into cDNA to serve as the sequencing template. The table came from immunoSEQ multiplex PCR; TCRdb's copy has only in-frame clones and leaves some out. This table holds hundreds of thousands of clones, more than 45% found once. The sample's treatment: oral pan-JAK inhibitor, 5-10 mg twice daily. The sequenced sample was CD4+ T cells sorted from blood, obtained at week 24, from a patient treated with tofacitinib. The origin of the receptors is a human donor with alopecia areata.

This clone was counted only a few times. The chain couples TRBV28 to TRBJ2-3, with D maybe TRBD1 (5 bases). This CDR3 is built from 15 residues. Germline CDR1 and CDR2: MDHEN and SYDVKM. V gave up 2 bases and J gave up 2 bases, with 11 bases separating them. CDR3 nucleotide sequence: TGTGCCAGCAGTTTACAGGGCCAGTACACAGATACGCAGTATTTT. This translates into CASSLQGQYTDTQYF.

In regard to this clone: One end of the junction varies from germline; a read error may be responsible. The V and J genes are TRBV23-1 and TRBJ1-6, with D possibly TRBD1 on 6 matching bases. TRBV23-1 is labeled an ORF, and its function is uncertain. The CDR3 is 15 residues long. The CDR3 loop is CASAPGGGYSSPLHF. The CDR3 DNA reads as TGCGCCAGCGCTCCCGGGGGCGGATATAGTTCACCCCTCCACTTT.

This CDR3 is CASSLGRTLKNIQYF. The CDR3 DNA sequence: TGTGCCAGCAGCTTAGGACGCACGCTCAAAAACATTCAGTACTTC. This chain links TRBV7-9 with TRBJ2-4; no clear D. The germline V gene encodes CDR1 SEHNR and CDR2 FQNEAQ (reference sequence). Trimming removed 1 base from V and 3 bases from J, with 10 bases in between. This CDR3 contains 15 residues.

The rearrangement uses TRBV4-1 and TRBJ1-2; D possibly corresponds to TRBD1 (6 bases). CDR1 and CDR2 (germline): MGHRA, YSYEKL. The CDR3 totals 16 residues. Trimming took 2 bases from V and 1 from J, leaving 14 bases between them. CDR3 sequence reads: CASSQPTGSSNYGYTF. The DNA of the CDR3 is TGCGCCAGCAGCCAACCTACAGGGTCCAGTAACTATGGCTACACCTTC.

The chain joins TRBV29-1 to TRBJ1-2, with D maybe TRBD1 (5 bases). Germline assignment: CDR1 SQVTM and CDR2 ANQGSEA. The CDR3 is 16 residues long. The germline V and J ends were trimmed by 5 bases and 2 bases, with 21 bases remaining between them. The CDR3 loop reads CSVRARSGTANYGYTF. CDR3 DNA: TGCAGCGTTAGGGCCCGATCCGGGACGGCGAACTATGGCTACACCTTC.

The chain uses TRBV4-3 and TRBJ2-7, with D tentatively TRBD1 (6 bases). V was clipped by 0 bases and J by 3 bases, with 15 bases between them. The CDR3 has 16 amino acids. Germline V gives CDR1 LGHNA, CDR2 YSLEER. CDR3 sequence reads: CASSQEPRQVSYEQYF. CDR3 DNA: TGCGCCAGCAGCCAAGAGCCCCGACAGGTTAGCTACGAGCAGTACTTC.

This clone was observed a handful of times. The V and J genes are TRBV5-1 and TRBJ2-5, with 8 bases aligning to TRBD1. Losses at the gene ends were 3 bases for V and 2 bases for J; bases not matched to a gene: 6. The length of the CDR3 is 15 residues. Germline CDR1 reads SGHRS; CDR2 reads YFSETQ. As DNA, the CDR3 is TGCGCCAGCAGCTCAGGGGACAGGCAACAAGAGACCCAGTACTTC. Protein: CASSSGDRQQETQYF.

The chain combines TRBV5-4 with TRBJ2-3; 11 positions agree with TRBD2. The CDR3 totals 16 residues. The germline CDR1 and CDR2 sequences are SGHNT and YYREEE (reference sequence). Trimming took 4 bases from V and 0 from J; bases not matched to a gene: 4. The CDR3 region is CASSPTSGGSTDTQYF. DNA for the CDR3: TGTGCCAGCAGCCCCACTAGCGGGGGTAGCACAGATACGCAGTATTTT. Drawing the rest from reference TRBV5-4 and TRBJ2-3, the complete variable domain is ETGVTQSPTHLIKTRGQQVTLRCSSQSGHNTVSWYQQALGQGPQFIFQYYREEENGRGNFPPRFSGLQFPNYSSELNVNALELDDSALYLCASSPTSGGSTDTQYFGPGTRLTVL.

This sequence joins TRBV7-9 and TRBJ2-3, with D possibly matching TRBD2 (6 bases). V dropped 3 bases and J dropped 6 bases, with 10 bases sitting between them. Per germline, CDR1 SEHNR and CDR2 FQNEAQ (reference sequence). The CDR3 spans 13 residues. The CDR3 protein is CASSFSSADTQYF. CDR3 coding DNA: TGTGCCAGCAGCTTTTCTAGCGCTGATACGCAGTATTTT.

The chain combines TRBV29-1 with TRBJ2-5, with 13 bases matching TRBD2. This CDR3 has 15 residues. Germline loops: CDR1 SQVTM, CDR2 ANQGSEA. The V and J ends lost 8 bases and 1 base, in that order; junction bases with no gene match: 7. The CDR3 sequence: CSSGLAGAIQETQYF. CDR3 nucleotides: TGCAGCTCAGGACTAGCGGGGGCCATCCAAGAGACCCAGTACTTC.

The J gene is TRBJ1-1, the V gene TRBV9; tentatively, D is TRBD1 (5 bases). Germline CDR1 and CDR2: SGDLS and YYNGEE. Between the trimmed V and J ends, which lost 2 bases and 0 bases, there was a span of 11 bases. The CDR3 is made up of 15 amino acids. CDR3 in DNA: TGTGCCAGCAGCGTTCTAGGACACCTGAACACTGAAGCTTTCTTT. Its translation is CASSVLGHLNTEAFF.

V gene TRBV5-1 combines with J gene TRBJ2-5; D unclear. The CDR3 has 13 residues. Looked up from germline, CDR1 is SGHRS and CDR2 is YFSETQ. The ends were cut back, 8 bases at V and 2 bases at J, with 13 bases in the middle. The CDR3 loop is CARERELQETQYF. The CDR3 DNA reads TGCGCCAGGGAACGCGAGTTGCAAGAGACCCAGTACTTC. The complete variable domain, with remaining parts taken from reference TRBV5-1 and TRBJ2-5, reads KAGVTQTPRYLIKTRGQQVTLSCSPISGHRSVSWYQQTPGQGLQFLFEYFSETQRNKGNFPGRFSGRQFSNSRSEMNVSTLELGDSALYLCARERELQETQYFGPGTRLLVL.

The chain is built from TRBV5-4 and TRBJ2-3; TRBD1 might be the D (6 bases). Germline V gives CDR1 SGHNT, CDR2 YYREEE (reference sequence). The CDR3 sequence is 16 residues long. Trimming pared 4 bases from V and 0 bases from J, leaving 15 bases between. CDR3 DNA: TGTGCCAGCAGCCCGACCAGGGGAAAGAGCACAGATACGCAGTATTTT. Amino acid sequence: CASSPTRGKSTDTQYF.

This clone was found a few times. The CDR3 sequence: CASSVAGGRNEQFF. CDR3 bases: TGTGCCAGCTCTGTAGCGGGGGGAAGGAATGAGCAGTTCTTC. The rearrangement links TRBV7-2 to TRBJ2-1; 10 positions match TRBD2. The CDR3 runs to 14 residues. Germline-derived CDR1 and CDR2 are SGHTA and FQGNSA. V shed 8 bases, J shed 7 bases, and the junction held 8 bases outside the gene matches.

The chain carries TRBV30 and TRBJ2-5; D is perhaps TRBD1 (5 bases). The CDR3 extends over 13 amino acids. Trimming took 4 bases from V and 5 from J, leaving 14 bases between them. Germline-derived CDR1 and CDR2 are GTSNPN and SVGIG (reference sequence). CDR3 nucleotide sequence: TGTGCCTGGACCGGGTCTAGACAGGAGACCCAGTACTTC. It specifies CAWTGSRQETQYF.

This clone turned up a few times. This sample also contains other DNA sequences that code for the same CDR3. The chain joins TRBV7-9 to TRBJ2-7, with a weak D call TRBD2 (6 bases). With 5 bases removed from V and 3 bases from J, the gap between germline ends came to 8 bases. The CDR3 has 12 residues. CDR1 and CDR2 from the germline V gene are SEHNR and FQNEAQ (reference sequence). CDR3 DNA: TGTGCCAGCAGCCCCGGGAGCTACGAGCAGTACTTC. Its protein product is CASSPGSYEQYF.

This clone was observed a few times. The genes are TRBV20-1 and TRBJ1-2, with no clear D. The germline gives CDR1 DFQATT, CDR2 SNEGSKA (reference sequence). The CDR3 sequence is 11 residues long. V lost 3 bases and J 8 bases, leaving 10 bases between the germline ends. The CDR3: CSASQRGGYTF. The CDR3 bases are TGCAGTGCTAGCCAACGTGGAGGCTACACCTTC.

This clone was counted once. The chain combines TRBV7-9 with TRBJ1-2, with TRBD1 identical over 10 bases. The CDR3 is 14 residues long. With V trimmed by 1 base and J by 5 bases, 1 base remained unmatched. The V gene's germline CDR1 is SEHNR and CDR2 FQNEAQ (reference sequence). The CDR3 nucleotides read TGTGCCAGCAGCTTAGTGGGACAGGGGTATGGCTACACCTTC. Translating it yields CASSLVGQGYGYTF.

This clone was seen a single time. The V gene is TRBV30, the J gene TRBJ1-1; TRBD1 is a possible D gene (5 bases). The V end lost 3 bases, the J end lost 7 bases, and 21 bases lay between the germline ends. This CDR3 contains 15 residues. Germline assignment: CDR1 GTSNPN and CDR2 SVGIG (reference sequence). The CDR3 nucleotides are TGTGCCTGGAGGCACTCAATAACAGGTCCCCATGAAGCTTTCTTT. Translation: CAWRHSITGPHEAFF.

This clone was detected only a few times. CDR3 amino acids: CASSQGTGTLMNTEAFF. CDR3 bases: TGCGCCAGCAGCCAAGGAACAGGCACCTTAATGAACACTGAAGCTTTCTTT. The V call is TRBV4-3, the J call TRBJ1-1; TRBD1 might be the D (5 bases). V lost 1 base to trimming and J lost 0 bases, with 15 bases between them. The CDR3 totals 17 residues. The V gene's germline CDR1 is LGHNA and CDR2 YSLEER.

The V and J genes are TRBV15 and TRBJ2-7; no firm D call. The CDR3 sequence is 12 residues long. Trimming removed 5 bases at V and 7 bases at J, with 12 bases between. CDR1 is LNHNV, CDR2 YYDKDF, per germline (reference sequence). In DNA, the CDR3 is TGTGCCACCAGCTTGCTCCCTGGAGAGCAGTACTTC. Protein sequence: CATSLLPGEQYF. Using reference TRBV15 and TRBJ2-7 for the parts outside the CDR3, the full variable domain is DAMVIQNPRYQVTQFGKPVTLSCSQTLNHNVMYWYQQKSSQAPKLLFHYYDKDFNNEADTPDNFQSRRPNTSFCFLDIRSPGLGDTAMYLCATSLLPGEQYFGPGTRLTVT.

The chain recombines TRBV1 with TRBJ2-1. TRBV1 is a pseudogene. The length of the CDR3 is 14 residues. The CDR3 sequence is CTSSQGVSYNEQFF. For the CDR3, the DNA is TGCACCAGCAGCCAAGGGGTAAGCTACAATGAGCAGTTCTTC.

J is TRBJ2-7 and V is TRBV5-6; TRBD1 is a possible D gene (5 bases). Germline V gives CDR1 SGHDT, CDR2 YYEEEE. V was pared by 0 bases and J by 2 bases, with 9 bases between. This CDR3 comprises 14 residues. Here the CDR3 DNA reads TGTGCCAGCAGCTTGGACAGGCTAACCTACGAGCAGTACTTC. This translates into CASSLDRLTYEQYF.

This clone was recorded a few times. V gene TRBV6-6 combines with J gene TRBJ1-2; D not resolved. The germline V gene encodes CDR1 MNHNY and CDR2 SVGAGI (reference sequence). Trimming shortened V by 3 bases and J by 6 bases, and 14 bases separated the two germline ends. CDR3 length: 14 amino acids. DNA of the CDR3: TGTGCCAGCAGTTATCTCCAACGGCGGCATGGCTACACCTTC. Amino acid sequence: CASSYLQRRHGYTF.

A few counts support this clone. This chain links TRBV6-5 with TRBJ1-3, with D unresolved. The germline V and J ends were trimmed by 2 bases and 0 bases, with 11 bases remaining between them. The CDR3 loop spans 16 amino acids. CDR1 is MNHEY and CDR2 is SVGAGI in the germline V gene. CDR3 residues: CASSYLFTPSGNTIYF. DNA of the CDR3: TGTGCCAGCAGTTACCTTTTTACTCCCTCTGGAAACACCATATATTTT.

V gene TRBV5-1 combines with J gene TRBJ2-5; 11 nucleotides match TRBD2. CDR1 SGHRS and CDR2 YFSETQ come from the germline V gene. This CDR3 is built from 15 residues. The junction had 3 bases not matched to a gene; V was cut back by 0 bases and J by 5 bases. The CDR3 loop is CASSLGLAGSETQYF. The CDR3 DNA is TGCGCCAGCAGCTTGGGACTAGCGGGGTCCGAGACCCAGTACTTC.

This clone showed up just a few times. The CDR3 region has the DNA TGCGCCAGCCGCCGGAGAGTGGACAGGGAAGACGAGCAGTACTTC. Translating it yields CASRRRVDREDEQYF. The chain has TRBV5-1 and TRBJ2-7; 8 bases fit TRBD1. This CDR3 comprises 15 residues. Per germline, CDR1 SGHRS and CDR2 YFSETQ. The V gene end was trimmed by 7 bases and the J gene end by 5 bases; junction bases not matched to a gene: 14.

This clone has only a few counts. This sequence joins TRBV6-6 and TRBJ1-4; D not resolved. V gave up 2 bases and J gave up 7 bases, with 8 bases separating them. Germline assignment: CDR1 MNHNY and CDR2 SVGAGI (reference sequence). The CDR3 consists of 13 residues. CDR3 residues: CASSYRASEKLFF. CDR3 nucleotides: TGTGCCAGCAGTTACAGGGCGAGTGAAAAACTGTTTTTT.